These T cell receptor beta chains were read from a single sample in a study of control samples from healthy donors and cancer patients. The method was immunoSEQ multiplex PCR; TCRdb's version includes in-frame clones alone and lacks a portion of them. The sample has over 80,000 clones; roughly 80% are singletons. Material for sequencing was blood. The receptors shown here come from a man in his thirties or forties in good health. The conserved cysteine and the conserved F or W are not part of the CDR3 here.

v_call: TRBV3-1/TRBV3-2
j_call: TRBJ2-1
cdr3_aa: ASSQEGGGVYNEQF

v_call: TRBV11-3
j_call: TRBJ2-7
cdr3_aa: ASSLVPYEQY

v_call: TRBV15
j_call: TRBJ2-3
cdr3_aa: ATSRVFDRSTDTQY

v_call: TRBV5-1
j_call: TRBJ1-1
cdr3_aa: ASSSGQGGTEAF

v_call: TRBV10-3
j_call: TRBJ2-3
cdr3_aa: AIRDGLATDTQY

v_call: TRBV7-8
j_call: TRBJ1-1
cdr3_aa: ASSLREGRAEAF

v_call: TRBV5-1
j_call: TRBJ1-4
cdr3_aa: ASSFGRGGGTNEKLF

v_call: TRBV6-5
j_call: TRBJ2-7
cdr3_aa: ASSYGRAAPYEQY

v_call: TRBV27
j_call: TRBJ2-1
cdr3_aa: ASSAGPLSYNEQF

v_call: TRBV28
j_call: TRBJ2-3
cdr3_aa: ASRDWDRGLSESTDTQY

v_call: TRBV6-5
j_call: TRBJ1-2
cdr3_aa: ASSDGLRNGYT

v_call: TRBV10-2
j_call: TRBJ1-1
cdr3_aa: ATYSRENTEAF

v_call: TRBV5-5
j_call: TRBJ1-3
cdr3_aa: ASSLIGQAFSGNTIY

v_call: TRBV7-9
j_call: TRBJ1-1
cdr3_aa: ASSPGAPLEAF

v_call: TRBV21-1
j_call: TRBJ2-7
cdr3_aa: ASSKRGDRGLTQSSYEQY

v_call: TRBV3-1/TRBV3-2
j_call: TRBJ2-5
cdr3_aa: ASSQGLAGLVY

v_call: TRBV5-1
j_call: TRBJ2-3
cdr3_aa: ASSLVGGDVVDTQY

v_call: TRBV6-5
j_call: TRBJ1-1
cdr3_aa: ASRGQGVLNTEAF

v_call: TRBV7-8
j_call: TRBJ2-7
cdr3_aa: ASSRSVASEQY

v_call: TRBV6-5
j_call: TRBJ1-3
cdr3_aa: ASSKSGRGNTIY

v_call: TRBV7-8
j_call: TRBJ2-1
cdr3_aa: ASSLTSGVNNEQF

v_call: TRBV19
j_call: TRBJ2-6
cdr3_aa: ASSPSGPSGANVLT

v_call: TRBV5-1
j_call: TRBJ2-1
cdr3_aa: ASSGGFYNEQF

v_call: TRBV9
j_call: TRBJ1-2
cdr3_aa: ASSVEGSGYT

v_call: TRBV10-3
j_call: TRBJ2-1
cdr3_aa: AISPSGGDYNEQF

v_call: TRBV18
j_call: TRBJ1-1
cdr3_aa: ASSPGTGLTEAF

v_call: TRBV5-1
j_call: TRBJ2-1
cdr3_aa: ASSSGQGVDEQF

v_call: TRBV6-5
j_call: TRBJ2-3
cdr3_aa: ASIGQNTDTQY

v_call: TRBV27
j_call: TRBJ1-1
cdr3_aa: ASSSETFMNTEAF

v_call: TRBV5-1
j_call: TRBJ2-4
cdr3_aa: ASSLSGGTKNIQY

v_call: TRBV28
j_call: TRBJ2-1
cdr3_aa: ASSLGPPTGNEQF

v_call: TRBV19
j_call: TRBJ2-5
cdr3_aa: ASSIDTGTKETQY

v_call: TRBV27
j_call: TRBJ2-7
cdr3_aa: ASSFTGRFVYEQY

v_call: TRBV5-1
j_call: TRBJ2-2
cdr3_aa: ASSPIPGLQNTGELF

v_call: TRBV5-5
j_call: TRBJ1-5
cdr3_aa: ASSLVGAAQPQH

v_call: TRBV5-1
j_call: TRBJ2-7
cdr3_aa: ASSQQPGRISYEQY

v_call: TRBV29-1
j_call: TRBJ1-6
cdr3_aa: SAKTGRVVFTPPPYSPLH

v_call: TRBV28
j_call: TRBJ1-2
cdr3_aa: ASSLLGYYGYT

v_call: TRBV5-1
j_call: TRBJ1-6
cdr3_aa: ASSLGDRVDSPLH

v_call: TRBV28
j_call: TRBJ2-4
cdr3_aa: ASSGRGNIQY

v_call: TRBV27
j_call: TRBJ1-4
cdr3_aa: ASKPTGTDEKLF

v_call: TRBV15
j_call: TRBJ1-1
cdr3_aa: ATSRDAGPLNTEAF

v_call: TRBV24-1
j_call: TRBJ1-3
cdr3_aa: APTRESGNTIY

v_call: TRBV20-1
j_call: TRBJ1-2
cdr3_aa: SASEDLGYT

v_call: TRBV7-2
j_call: TRBJ1-1
cdr3_aa: ASSPWIDRNTEAF

v_call: TRBV6-1
j_call: TRBJ1-2
cdr3_aa: ASSDNPGSNYGYT

v_call: TRBV20-1
j_call: TRBJ1-5
cdr3_aa: SASPRGVNQPQH

v_call: TRBV6-5
j_call: TRBJ1-3
cdr3_aa: ASTFERGNTIY

v_call: TRBV7-9
j_call: TRBJ2-4
cdr3_aa: ASTRYTGTAKNIQY

v_call: TRBV12-3/TRBV12-4
j_call: TRBJ1-6
cdr3_aa: ASSSRGNSPLH

v_call: TRBV5-4
j_call: TRBJ2-1
cdr3_aa: ASSSRTGGPYNEQF

v_call: TRBV18
j_call: TRBJ2-1
cdr3_aa: ASSPNRGDEQF

v_call: TRBV20-1
j_call: TRBJ1-2
cdr3_aa: SAGPRGYT

v_call: TRBV6-5
j_call: TRBJ2-7
cdr3_aa: ASSYSSGGAHEQY

v_call: TRBV9
j_call: TRBJ1-6
cdr3_aa: ASSVVPGGLNSPLH

v_call: TRBV29-1
j_call: TRBJ1-1
cdr3_aa: SVVRVTEAF

v_call: TRBV12-3/TRBV12-4
j_call: TRBJ1-2
cdr3_aa: ASSLRAPYGYT